A selection of T cell receptor beta chains follows, all from one sample in a study of cytomegalovirus exposure and HLA in healthy donors. Data came from immunoSEQ multiplex PCR; TCRdb stores just in-frame clones and leaves some out. The table for this sample gives roughly 140,000 clones. Material for sequencing was PBMCs. These receptor sequences come from a male donor in good health and CMV-seronegative. Both conserved end residues are part of each CDR3. Fields, in order: V gene, D gene, J gene, CDR3 DNA, CDR3 protein. D genes are given only for firm matches.

TRBV15	TRBD1	TRBJ2-2	TGTGCCACCAGCCCCAAGGGACAGGGGCCCACCGGGGAGCTGTTTTTT	CATSPKGQGPTGELFF
TRBV6-5	NA	TRBJ1-2	TGTGCCAGCAGCGACCGGGATTCTAACTATGGCTACACCTTC	CASSDRDSNYGYTF
TRBV4-2	TRBD1	TRBJ1-4	TGTGCCAGCAGCCACCGAACAGGGGGGGACGAAAAACTGTTTTTT	CASSHRTGGDEKLFF
TRBV11-3	TRBD2	TRBJ2-7	TGTGCCAGCAGCTACGGACTAGCGGGGACCTACGAGCAGTACTTC	CASSYGLAGTYEQYF
TRBV5-1	NA	TRBJ2-1	TGCGCCAGCAGCTTCAGAGGGCCACAAAGCTCCGACAATGAGCAGTTCTTC	CASSFRGPQSSDNEQFF
TRBV29-1	TRBD1	TRBJ2-3	TGCAGCGTTACCCGACAGGGGATAGATACGCAGTATTTT	CSVTRQGIDTQYF
TRBV7-9	NA	TRBJ2-2	TGTGCCCCCCAAGGGGGTACCGGGGAGCTGTTTTTT	CAPQGGTGELFF
TRBV28	TRBD1	TRBJ1-5	TGTGCCAGCTCGGGACAGGGAGGCAGCAATCAGCCCCAGCATTTT	CASSGQGGSNQPQHF
TRBV19	NA	TRBJ2-7	TGTGCCAGTAGTTACTCGGGGACTCCTGTTATCGAGCAGTACTTC	CASSYSGTPVIEQYF
TRBV6-5	NA	TRBJ2-1	TGTGCCAGCACCCAAACAGGGCGCAACAATGAGCAGTTCTTC	CASTQTGRNNEQFF
TRBV7-9	NA	TRBJ1-2	TGTGCCAGCAGCCCTGGAGGGCTACTCTATGGCTACACCTTC	CASSPGGLLYGYTF
TRBV9	TRBD1	TRBJ1-3	TGTGCCAGCAGCGTAGCCCAAGGGGGCGTCACTGGAAACACCATATATTTT	CASSVAQGGVTGNTIYF
TRBV27	NA	TRBJ2-7	NA	CASSPRVAGGAEYF
TRBV2	NA	TRBJ2-5	TGTGCCAGCCCCCCCCGGCGGAACCAAGAGACCCAGTACTTC	CASPPRRNQETQYF
TRBV9	NA	TRBJ1-2	TGTGCCAGCAGCGTAGAGGACTACTACACCTTC	CASSVEDYYTF
TRBV11-1	TRBD1	TRBJ2-7	TGTGCCAGCAGCCTCGGACAGGGGGCCTACGAGCAGTACTTC	CASSLGQGAYEQYF
TRBV27	TRBD1	TRBJ1-2	TGTGCCAGCAGTTTATCGGGGGACAGGGGTGACGGCACCTTC	CASSLSGDRGDGTF
TRBV27	NA	TRBJ2-5	TGTGCCAGCAGCTTTATCTGGGAGGAGACCCAGTACTTC	CASSFIWEETQYF
TRBV7-2	TRBD1	TRBJ2-7	TGTGCCAGCAGCTTACGGTCGCAGGGGGTATCCTACGAGCAGTACTTC	CASSLRSQGVSYEQYF
TRBV18	NA	TRBJ1-4	TGTGCCAGCTCACCACCGAACGGGTTGTATGAAAAACTGTTTTTT	CASSPPNGLYEKLFF
TRBV7-6	TRBD1	TRBJ1-4	TGTGCCAGCAGCCCACAGGGGGTGCGGCTTAAGGAAAAACTGTTTTTT	CASSPQGVRLKEKLFF
TRBV11-2	TRBD1	TRBJ1-1	TGTGCCAGCAGCTTCGGGACAGTGAACACTGAAGCTTTCTTT	CASSFGTVNTEAFF
TRBV4-1	NA	TRBJ1-1	TGCGCCAGCAGCCCAGAGGGGGGAACGAACACTGAAGCTTTCTTT	CASSPEGGTNTEAFF